Listed here is a single T cell receptor beta chain. Its antigen remains unidentified. TCR alpha and TCR beta cDNA libraries carrying sample barcodes and UMIs came from 5'RACE with constant-segment primers. TCRdb processed the 5' RACE reads anew with MiXCR; each CDR3 protein has one entry. The top ten clones hold 20% to 25% of a sample with around 300,000 distinct CDR3 sequences, 10% to 15% of them seen once. The data were taken from a study of T-cell memory formation after mild COVID-19. Study-level results: Contracting CD4+ clones were located mainly in CM and EM, and CD8+ clones in EMRA. Unconfirmed was the SARS-CoV-2 specificity of second-wave clones that peaked on day 37.

The junction had 6 bases not matched to a gene; V was cut back by 5 bases and J by 2 bases. The CDR3 is 15 residues long. CDR1 and CDR2 (germline): MNHEY, SVGAGI. The V gene is TRBV6-5, the J gene TRBJ2-3; 8 bases line up with TRBD2. The sequence came from a man younger than 35 who had mild COVID-19 (a few samples of this study predate the infection). Cell type and time point are not known. The sequenced sample was PBMCs or a T cell subset sorted from them (not recorded which). CDR3 coding DNA: TGTGCCAGCAGTACACTAGCGGCCCTCACAGATACGCAGTATTTT. Translated, it gives CASSTLAALTDTQYF.